These T cell receptor beta chains were read from a single sample in a study of blood T cell repertoires in COVID-19. Only in-frame clones appear in the TCRdb table, and some are missing; sequencing was by immunoSEQ multiplex PCR. The sample has approximately 320,000 clones, approximately 90% seen once. The sequencing input was PBMCs or T cells enriched from blood (not recorded which). All receptors come from a woman between 18 and 29 years old who had recovered from COVID-19. The CDR3 runs from the conserved cysteine through the conserved F or W. A D gene is named only where the DNA matches it firmly. Size is omitted from some rows. Given values are once, few, many or a class for expanded clones.

CDR3nt: TGTGCCAGCAGCTTCTCAGGGAATCAGCCCCAGCATTTT
CDR3aa: CASSFSGNQPQHF
abundance: .
len: 13
v_gene: TRBV5-5
j_gene: TRBJ1-5
d_gene: .

CDR3nt: TGTGCCAGCAGCTTGCAGGGGGCCCCAACTAATGAAAAACTGTTTTTT
CDR3aa: CASSLQGAPTNEKLFF
abundance: .
len: 16
v_gene: TRBV5-4
j_gene: TRBJ1-4
d_gene: TRBD1

CDR3nt: TGTGCCAGCAGACACTTCAAGGGGGAGCAGTTCTTC
CDR3aa: CASRHFKGEQFF
abundance: .
len: 12
v_gene: TRBV28
j_gene: TRBJ2-1
d_gene: .

CDR3nt: TGTGCCAGCAGCTTGGCTTGGACTAGCGGGAGTGGGAAGCAGTTCTTC
CDR3aa: CASSLAWTSGSGKQFF
abundance: .
len: 16
v_gene: TRBV5-8
j_gene: TRBJ2-1
d_gene: TRBD2

CDR3nt: TGCGCCAGCAGGGAGGCAGGGGTCTCACCCCTCCACTTT
CDR3aa: CASREAGVSPLHF
abundance: .
len: 13
v_gene: TRBV4-3
j_gene: TRBJ1-6
d_gene: .

CDR3nt: TGTGCCTGGTCCACAGCCGGGACAGGGGGCTACGAGCAGTACTTC
CDR3aa: CAWSTAGTGGYEQYF
abundance: .
len: 15
v_gene: TRBV30
j_gene: TRBJ2-7
d_gene: TRBD1

CDR3nt: TGTGCCAGCAGTATACTGGACAGGGGGCCCCGCAATCAGCCCCAGCATTTT
CDR3aa: CASSILDRGPRNQPQHF
abundance: .
len: 17
v_gene: TRBV28
j_gene: TRBJ1-5
d_gene: TRBD1

CDR3nt: TGTGCCAGCAGCTCCCGGACTAGCGGGAACACCGGGGAGCTGTTTTTT
CDR3aa: CASSSRTSGNTGELFF
abundance: few
len: 16
v_gene: TRBV7-3
j_gene: TRBJ2-2
d_gene: TRBD2

CDR3nt: TGTGCCAGCAGTTTCACCCCCTACAAGACAGGGCCCGTCAAGGGCACTGAAGCTTTCTTT
CDR3aa: CASSFTPYKTGPVKGTEAFF
abundance: few
len: 20
v_gene: TRBV27
j_gene: TRBJ1-1
d_gene: TRBD1

CDR3nt: TGTGCCAGCAGCTTAAATTCACTCGTCGCAGATACGCAGTATTTT
CDR3aa: CASSLNSLVADTQYF
abundance: .
len: 15
v_gene: TRBV7-3
j_gene: TRBJ2-3
d_gene: .

CDR3nt: TGTGCCAGCAGTTTATCGGGACAGGGGACACTCCGTTTCACTGAAGCTTTCTTT
CDR3aa: CASSLSGQGTLRFTEAFF
abundance: few
len: 18
v_gene: TRBV28
j_gene: TRBJ1-1
d_gene: TRBD1

CDR3nt: TGTGCCAGCAGCAAGGACAGGGTATACGAGCAGTACTTC
CDR3aa: CASSKDRVYEQYF
abundance: .
len: 13
v_gene: TRBV12-3/TRBV12-4
j_gene: TRBJ2-7
d_gene: TRBD1

CDR3nt: TGTGCCAGCAGCCTAGAACCAGGGGAAGCCACTGAAGCTTTCTTT
CDR3aa: CASSLEPGEATEAFF
abundance: few
len: 15
v_gene: TRBV7-3
j_gene: TRBJ1-1
d_gene: .

CDR3nt: TGTGCCAGCAGTTTATCGGGGACAGGGGCCCCCTATAGGCAGTACTTC
CDR3aa: CASSLSGTGAPYRQYF
abundance: .
len: 16
v_gene: TRBV27
j_gene: TRBJ2-7
d_gene: TRBD1

CDR3nt: TGTGCCACCAGTGAGAGGACTAGCCGCAATGAGCAGTTCTTC
CDR3aa: CATSERTSRNEQFF
abundance: .
len: 14
v_gene: TRBV24-1
j_gene: TRBJ2-1
d_gene: TRBD2

CDR3nt: TGCAGTGCTAGACTAGCAGGGGTCCACACCTTC
CDR3aa: CSARLAGVHTF
abundance: once
len: 11
v_gene: TRBV20-1
j_gene: TRBJ1-2
d_gene: .